This entry describes one T cell receptor (beta chain). Participants reported their clinical history, and cohort assignment relied on those reports. Original processing methods: Nucleated cell number was recorded as an estimate derived from reference gene primer amplification. Produced via immunoSEQ multiplex PCR; TCRdb's table is partial and in-frame only. That table gives V, J and clone size, and the DNA gave D and trimming. The table shows about 330,000 clones, with about nine tenths occurring only once. This sample is drawn from a study of blood T cell repertoires in COVID-19. Study-wide context: The cDNA or gDNA used as material had been derived from T cells, B-cell-depleted T cells, or PBMCs.

The sequenced sample was PBMCs or T cells enriched from blood (not recorded which). The clonotype originates from a woman under 30 who had recovered from COVID-19.

The CDR3 is CASSQAGTGRNEKLFF. The CDR3, as DNA: TGCGCCAGCAGCCAGGCTGGGACAGGGCGTAATGAAAAACTGTTTTTT. The chain has TRBV4-1 and TRBJ1-4; 9 bases line up with TRBD1. With 3 bases clipped from V and 4 bases from J, the junction kept 6 bases outside the gene matches. Germline CDR1 MGHRA, CDR2 YSYEKL. The CDR3 contains 16 residues.